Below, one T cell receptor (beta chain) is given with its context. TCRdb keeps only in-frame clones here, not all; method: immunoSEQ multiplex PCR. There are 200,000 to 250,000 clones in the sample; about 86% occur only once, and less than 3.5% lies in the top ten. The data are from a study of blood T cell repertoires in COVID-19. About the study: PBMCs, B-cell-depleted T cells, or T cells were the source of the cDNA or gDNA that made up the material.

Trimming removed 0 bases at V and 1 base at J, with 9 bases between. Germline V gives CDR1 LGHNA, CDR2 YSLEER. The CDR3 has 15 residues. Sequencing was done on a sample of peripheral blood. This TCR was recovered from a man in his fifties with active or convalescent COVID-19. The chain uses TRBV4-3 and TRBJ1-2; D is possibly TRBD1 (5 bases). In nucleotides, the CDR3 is TGCGCCAGCAGCCAAGAATACAGGATTAACTATGGCTACACCTTC. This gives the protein CASSQEYRINYGYTF.